The next 18 T cell receptor beta chains were all read from a single sample in a study of blood T cell repertoires in COVID-19. TCRdb's copy holds only in-frame clones and misses some; the assay was immunoSEQ multiplex PCR. Of roughly 160,000 clones in the sample, approximately 82% were seen once. Input material: peripheral blood. The receptors were sampled from a woman at least 80 years old with active or convalescent COVID-19.

The genes are TRBV29-1 and TRBJ1-1; D is ambiguous. The V gene lost 8 bases and the J gene lost 1 base, with 8 bases spanning the gap. This CDR3 is 11 amino acids long. Germline V lookup: CDR1 SQVTM, CDR2 ANQGSEA. CDR3 nucleotides: TGCAGCCTCTCCCGGAACACTGAAGCTTTCTTT. It is translated as CSLSRNTEAFF.

V usage is TRBV6-1 and J usage is TRBJ1-2, with D possibly TRBD1 on 6 matching bases. The V gene's germline CDR1 is MNHNS and CDR2 SASEGT. V lost 3 bases and J 4 bases, leaving 9 bases between the germline ends. The CDR3 contains 13 residues. CDR3: CASSEDRSYGYTF. CDR3 DNA: TGTGCCAGCAGTGAGGACAGATCCTATGGCTACACCTTC.

This chain connects TRBV5-1 to TRBJ1-6; 7 bases are shared with TRBD1. Trimming at V came to 4 bases and at J to 0 bases, leaving 4 bases not matched to a gene. Germline CDR1 reads SGHRS; CDR2 reads YFSETQ. The CDR3 is 16 amino acids. CDR3 DNA sequence: TGCGCCAGCAGCACAGGGGCCAGCTCCTATAATTCACCCCTCCACTTT. This sequence encodes CASSTGASSYNSPLHF. The full variable domain, its missing parts supplied by reference TRBV5-1 and TRBJ1-6, is KAGVTQTPRYLIKTRGQQVTLSCSPISGHRSVSWYQQTPGQGLQFLFEYFSETQRNKGNFPGRFSGRQFSNSRSEMNVSTLELGDSALYLCASSTGASSYNSPLHFGNGTRLTVT.

The genes are TRBV30 and TRBJ1-6; 7 bases match TRBD1. The CDR3 covers 15 residues. Germline values: CDR1 GTSNPN, CDR2 SVGIG (reference sequence). The ends lost 5 bases at V and 7 bases at J; junction bases unmatched: 11. The CDR3 is CAWAPRDSQNSPLHF. The CDR3 region has the DNA TGTGCCTGGGCACCCCGGGACAGCCAAAATTCACCCCTCCACTTT.

This clone appeared a single time. The genes are TRBV5-5 and TRBJ2-1; 8 nucleotides line up with TRBD1. The CDR3 is 15 amino acids. Germline V gene data show CDR1 as SGHKS and CDR2 as YYEKEE (reference sequence). With 0 bases clipped from V and 2 bases from J, the junction kept 1 base outside the gene matches. CDR3 residues: CASSLGDRPYNEQFF. The CDR3 nucleotides read TGTGCCAGCAGCTTGGGGGACAGGCCCTACAATGAGCAGTTCTTC. Together with reference TRBV5-5 and TRBJ2-1, the CDR3 gives the full variable domain: DAGVTQSPTHLIKTRGQQVTLRCSPISGHKSVSWYQQVLGQGPQFIFQYYEKEERGRGNFPDRFSARQFPNYSSELNVNALLLGDSALYLCASSLGDRPYNEQFFGPGTRLTVL.

Comment on this clone: At the DNA level, this CDR3 is encoded by other sequences in the same sample as well. The genes are TRBV18 and TRBJ1-1; 9 bases map to TRBD1. CDR3 size: 14 residues. Looked up from germline, CDR1 is KGHSH and CDR2 is LQKENI. V was clipped by 4 bases and J by 4 bases; unmatched bases: 4. The CDR3 bases are TGTGCCAGCTCACGGGACAGGGCTGGCACTGAAGCTTTCTTT. It codes for CASSRDRAGTEAFF.

This rearrangement joins TRBV12-3 or TRBV12-4 to TRBJ1-5; the match to TRBD1 covers 8 bases. With 3 bases clipped from V and 7 bases from J, the junction kept 2 bases outside the gene matches. The CDR3 loop spans 13 amino acids. The CDR3 loop is CASSLTGDQPQHF. CDR3 sequence (DNA): TGTGCCAGCAGTTTGACAGGGGACCAGCCCCAGCATTTT.

The chain carries TRBV5-1 and TRBJ2-3; possibly TRBD2 for D (5 bases). The CDR3 sequence is 14 residues long. V lost 0 bases to trimming and J lost 6 bases, with 11 bases between them. Germline loops: CDR1 SGHRS, CDR2 YFSETQ. CDR3 in amino acids: CASSLVAGSDTQYF. The CDR3 nucleotides are TGCGCCAGCAGCTTGGTCGCGGGTTCTGATACGCAGTATTTT.

The chain recombines TRBV5-1 with TRBJ2-5; 11 bases align to TRBD2. Trimming cost V 3 bases and J 5 bases; bases outside gene matches: 9. This CDR3 has 16 amino acids. Germline V gene data show CDR1 as SGHRS and CDR2 as YFSETQ. CDR3 in amino acids: CASSYQLAGVTETQYF. DNA for the CDR3: TGCGCCAGCAGCTACCAACTAGCGGGAGTAACTGAGACCCAGTACTTC.

The chain combines TRBV29-1 with TRBJ1-3, with 7 bases fitting TRBD1. CDR1 and CDR2 from the germline V gene are SQVTM and ANQGSEA. Losses at the gene ends were 6 bases for V and 2 bases for J; bases not matched to a gene: 4. The CDR3 is 13 residues long. The CDR3 loop reads CSVSTGAGNTIYF. In DNA, the CDR3 is TGCAGCGTCTCAACAGGGGCTGGAAACACCATATATTTT.

This chain uses TRBV5-5 with TRBJ2-2, with TRBD2 matching over 9 bases. CDR1 is SGHKS and CDR2 is YYEKEE in the germline V gene (reference sequence). With V trimmed by 0 bases and J by 2 bases, 2 bases remained unmatched. This CDR3 region has 16 residues. CDR3 sequence reads: CASSLGTSVNTGELFF. DNA for the CDR3: TGTGCCAGCAGCTTGGGGACTAGCGTAAACACCGGGGAGCTGTTTTTT.

The genes are TRBV30 and TRBJ2-6, with D perhaps TRBD1 or TRBD2 (5 bases each). Trimming shortened V by 5 bases and J by 0 bases, and 8 bases separated the two germline ends. Per germline, CDR1 GTSNPN and CDR2 SVGIG (reference sequence). The CDR3 length is 14 residues. CDR3 in DNA: TGTGCCTGGGGGACGGGCTCTGGGGCCAACGTCCTGACTTTC. Protein: CAWGTGSGANVLTF.

The chain combines TRBV29-1 with TRBJ2-5; 14 nucleotides align to TRBD2. V was clipped by 5 bases and J by 4 bases; unmatched bases: 6. The CDR3 is made up of 15 amino acids. Germline loops: CDR1 SQVTM, CDR2 ANQGSEA. The CDR3 protein is CSVSPGLAGVETQYF. CDR3 DNA: TGCAGCGTTTCTCCGGGACTAGCGGGAGTAGAGACCCAGTACTTC.

Here the CDR3 reads CASSRQGYSNQPQHF. Here the CDR3 DNA reads TGTGCCAGCAGTCGACAGGGCTATAGCAATCAGCCCCAGCATTTT. V gene TRBV6-5 combines with J gene TRBJ1-5, with 7 bases fitting TRBD1. V lost 5 bases, J lost 0 bases, and 4 bases stayed unmatched. CDR3 length: 15 residues. Per germline, CDR1 MNHEY and CDR2 SVGAGI.

Only one count was recorded for this clone. The rearrangement uses TRBV3-1 (or the pseudogene TRBV3-2) and TRBJ1-1, with unresolved D. V lost 4 bases, J lost 5 bases, and 11 bases lay in between. Germline V gene data show CDR1 as LGHDT and CDR2 as YNNKEL (reference sequence). The CDR3 length is 13 residues. In nucleotides, the CDR3 is TGTGCCAGCAGCCTTATCCGGGAGACTGAAGCTTTCTTT. Translating gives CASSLIRETEAFF.

The CDR3 DNA follows: TGTGCCAGCTCACCTCGGGACAGGGGTAGCAATCAGCCCCAGCATTTT. This codes for CASSPRDRGSNQPQHF. The chain is built from TRBV18 and TRBJ1-5; 10 bases align to TRBD1. The CDR3 has 16 residues. The V and J ends lost 3 bases and 0 bases, in that order; junction bases with no gene match: 2. In germline, CDR1 is KGHSH, CDR2 LQKENI. The variable domain in full, with the rest retrieved from reference TRBV18 and TRBJ1-5, is NAGVMQNPRHLVRRRGQEARLRCSPMKGHSHVYWYRQLPEEGLKFMVYLQKENIIDESGMPKERFSAEFPKEGPSILRIQQVVRGDSAAYFCASSPRDRGSNQPQHFGDGTRLSIL.

This rearrangement joins TRBV2 to TRBJ1-1, with D possibly matching TRBD1 (6 bases). Between the trimmed V and J ends, which lost 7 bases and 5 bases, there was a span of 17 bases. Germline V lookup: CDR1 SNHLY, CDR2 FYNNEI. The CDR3 sequence is 14 residues long. This CDR3 reads CASTPSGGWTEAFF. The CDR3, as DNA: TGTGCCAGCACCCCTAGCGGGGGCTGGACTGAAGCTTTCTTT.

This chain connects TRBV28 to TRBJ1-6; 7 bases fit TRBD1. Trimming cost V 11 bases and J 6 bases; bases outside gene matches: 16. The V gene's germline CDR1 is MDHEN and CDR2 SYDVKM. The CDR3 is made up of 16 amino acids. The CDR3: CAAVGRQGSGNSPLHF. Here the CDR3 DNA reads TGTGCCGCGGTCGGGCGACAGGGAAGTGGTAATTCACCCCTCCACTTT.